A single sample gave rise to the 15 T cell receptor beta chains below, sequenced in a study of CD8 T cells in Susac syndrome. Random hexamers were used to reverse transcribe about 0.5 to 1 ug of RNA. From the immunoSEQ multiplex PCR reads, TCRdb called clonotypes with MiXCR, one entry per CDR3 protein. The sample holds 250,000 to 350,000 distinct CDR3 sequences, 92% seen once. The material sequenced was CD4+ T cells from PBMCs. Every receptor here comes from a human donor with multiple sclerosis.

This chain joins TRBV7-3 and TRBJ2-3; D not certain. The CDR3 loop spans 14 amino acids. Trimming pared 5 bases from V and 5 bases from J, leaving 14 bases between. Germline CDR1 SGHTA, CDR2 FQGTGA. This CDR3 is CASSPQVGGDTQYF. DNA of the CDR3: TGTGCCAGCAGCCCCCAAGTGGGCGGAGATACGCAGTATTTT.

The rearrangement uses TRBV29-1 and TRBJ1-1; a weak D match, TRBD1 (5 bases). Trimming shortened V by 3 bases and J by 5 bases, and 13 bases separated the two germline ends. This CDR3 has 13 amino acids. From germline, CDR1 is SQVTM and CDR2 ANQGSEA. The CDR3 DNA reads TGCAGCGTTGAGTGGCAGGGCGGGACTGAAGCTTTCTTT. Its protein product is CSVEWQGGTEAFF.

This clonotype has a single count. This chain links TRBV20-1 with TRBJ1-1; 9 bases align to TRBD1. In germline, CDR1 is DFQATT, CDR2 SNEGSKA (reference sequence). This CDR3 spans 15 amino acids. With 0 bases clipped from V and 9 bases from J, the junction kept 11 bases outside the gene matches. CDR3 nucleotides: TGCAGTGCTAGAGATCCCCGCCGGGACAGGGCTAAAGCTTTCTTT. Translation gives CSARDPRRDRAKAFF.

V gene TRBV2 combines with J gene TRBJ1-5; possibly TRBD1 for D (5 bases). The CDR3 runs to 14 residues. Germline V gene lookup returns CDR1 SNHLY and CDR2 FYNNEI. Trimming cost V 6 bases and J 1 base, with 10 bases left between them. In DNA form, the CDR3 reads TGTGCCAGCAGCGCCGAGGGGAGCAATCAGCCCCAGCATTTT. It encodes CASSAEGSNQPQHF. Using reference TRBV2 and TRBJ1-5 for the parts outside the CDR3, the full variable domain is EPEVTQTPSHQVTQMGQEVILRCVPISNHLYFYWYRQILGQKVEFLVSFYNNEISEKSEIFDDQFSVERPDGSNFTLKIRSTKLEDSAMYFCASSAEGSNQPQHFGDGTRLSIL.

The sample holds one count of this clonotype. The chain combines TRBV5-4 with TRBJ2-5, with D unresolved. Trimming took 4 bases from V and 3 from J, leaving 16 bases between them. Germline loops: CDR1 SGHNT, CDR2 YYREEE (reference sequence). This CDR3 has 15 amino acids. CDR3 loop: CASSPAAGHEETQYF. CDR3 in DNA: TGTGCCAGCAGCCCTGCTGCTGGGCATGAAGAGACCCAGTACTTC.

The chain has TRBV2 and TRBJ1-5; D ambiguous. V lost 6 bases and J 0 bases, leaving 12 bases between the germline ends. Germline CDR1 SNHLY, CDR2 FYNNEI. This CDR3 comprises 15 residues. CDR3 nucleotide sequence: TGTGCCAGCAGGTCCGACACCTATAGCAATCAGCCCCAGCATTTT. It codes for CASRSDTYSNQPQHF.

The CDR3 DNA sequence: TGTGCCGTAGGACGGGATGGTTATGGCTACACCTTC. Its translation is CAVGRDGYGYTF. V and J are TRBV5-4 and TRBJ1-2; D not resolved. Germline values: CDR1 SGHNT, CDR2 YYREEE (reference sequence). Trimming removed 10 bases at V and 5 bases at J, with 15 bases between. The CDR3 covers 12 residues.

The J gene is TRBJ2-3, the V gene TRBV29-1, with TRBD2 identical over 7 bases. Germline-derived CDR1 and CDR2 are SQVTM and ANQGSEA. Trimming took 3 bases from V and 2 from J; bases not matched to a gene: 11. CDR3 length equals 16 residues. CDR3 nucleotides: TGCAGCGTTGATGGGATTAGCGGGTCATCCACAGATACGCAGTATTTT. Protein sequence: CSVDGISGSSTDTQYF.

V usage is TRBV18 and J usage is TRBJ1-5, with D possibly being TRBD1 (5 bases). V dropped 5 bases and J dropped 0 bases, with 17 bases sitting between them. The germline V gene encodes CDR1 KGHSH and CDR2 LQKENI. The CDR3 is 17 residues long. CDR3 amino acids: CASSTATVRYSNQPQHF. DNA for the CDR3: TGTGCCAGCTCAACCGCGACAGTCCGGTATAGCAATCAGCCCCAGCATTTT.

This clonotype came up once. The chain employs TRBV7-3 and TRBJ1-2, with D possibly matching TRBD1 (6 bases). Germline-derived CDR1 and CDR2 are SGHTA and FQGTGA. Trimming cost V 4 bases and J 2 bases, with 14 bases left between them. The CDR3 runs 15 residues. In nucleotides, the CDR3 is TGTGCCAGCAGCTCCACCCCGGACAGAAACTATGGCTACACCTTC. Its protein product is CASSSTPDRNYGYTF.

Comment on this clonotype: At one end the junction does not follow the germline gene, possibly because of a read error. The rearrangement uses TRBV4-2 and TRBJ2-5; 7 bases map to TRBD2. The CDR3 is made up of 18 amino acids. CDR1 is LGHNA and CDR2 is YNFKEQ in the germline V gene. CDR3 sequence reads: CASSLTYGSRDYQETQYF. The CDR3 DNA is TGTGCCAGCAGCCTTACCTATGGCTCGCGGGACTACCAGGAGACCCAGTACTTC.

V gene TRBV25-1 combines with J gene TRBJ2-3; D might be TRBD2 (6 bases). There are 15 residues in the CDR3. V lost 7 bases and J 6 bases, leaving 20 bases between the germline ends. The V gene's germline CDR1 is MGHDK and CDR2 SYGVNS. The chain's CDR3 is CASNSGLPGVDTQYF. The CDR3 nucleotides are TGTGCCAGCAACTCGGGACTCCCTGGTGTGGATACGCAGTATTTT.

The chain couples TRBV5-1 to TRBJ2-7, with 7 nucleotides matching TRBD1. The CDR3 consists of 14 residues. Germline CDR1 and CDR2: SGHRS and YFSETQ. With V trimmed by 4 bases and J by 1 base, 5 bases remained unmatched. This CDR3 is CASSTSTGSYEQYF. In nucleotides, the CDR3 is TGCGCCAGCAGCACCTCGACAGGGTCCTACGAGCAGTACTTC. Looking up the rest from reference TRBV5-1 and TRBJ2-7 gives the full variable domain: KAGVTQTPRYLIKTRGQQVTLSCSPISGHRSVSWYQQTPGQGLQFLFEYFSETQRNKGNFPGRFSGRQFSNSRSEMNVSTLELGDSALYLCASSTSTGSYEQYFGPGTRLTVT.

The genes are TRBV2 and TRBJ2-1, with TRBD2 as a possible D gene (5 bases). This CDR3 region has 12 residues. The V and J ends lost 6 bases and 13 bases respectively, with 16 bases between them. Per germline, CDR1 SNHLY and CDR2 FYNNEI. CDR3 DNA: TGTGCCAGCAGGGGAGACCTTGCAGCACAGTTCTTC. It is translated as CASRGDLAAQFF.

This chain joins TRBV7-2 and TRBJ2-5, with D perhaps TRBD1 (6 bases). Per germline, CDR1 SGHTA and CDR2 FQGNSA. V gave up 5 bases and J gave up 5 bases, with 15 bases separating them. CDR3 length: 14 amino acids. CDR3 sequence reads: CASSARGGRETQYF. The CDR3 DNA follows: TGTGCCAGCAGCGCCCGAGGGGGAAGGGAGACCCAGTACTTC.